A single sample gave rise to the 6 T cell receptor beta chains below, sequenced in a study of blood T cell repertoires in COVID-19. Produced via immunoSEQ multiplex PCR; TCRdb's table is partial and in-frame only. Altogether some 370,000 clones are present, around 92% being singletons, with the ten largest covering 1% to 1.5%. The sequenced material came from peripheral blood. These receptors were collected from a man aged 40-55 years with acute or convalescent COVID-19.

J is TRBJ2-1 and V is TRBV30; D perhaps matches TRBD2 (6 bases). CDR3 length equals 18 residues. Trimming took off 1 base at V and 7 bases at J, with 26 bases between the two ends. The germline V gene encodes CDR1 GTSNPN and CDR2 SVGIG (reference sequence). The CDR3 sequence: CAWSERAGRGRGRNEQFF. CDR3 sequence (DNA): TGTGCCTGGAGTGAGAGGGCTGGGCGGGGAAGGGGTCGGAATGAGCAGTTCTTC.

The chain links TRBV28 to TRBJ2-1; D perhaps matches TRBD2 (6 bases). Trimming cost V 3 bases and J 10 bases, with 28 bases left between them. Germline V gene sequence: CDR1 MDHEN, CDR2 SYDVKM. The CDR3 is 18 residues long. This CDR3 reads CASSFLSRITGGSREQFF. DNA for the CDR3: TGTGCCAGCAGTTTTTTGTCCAGGATTACCGGAGGGTCTCGGGAGCAGTTCTTC.

The rearrangement links TRBV6-5 to TRBJ2-1, with D possibly matching TRBD2 (5 bases). The CDR3 totals 15 residues. CDR1 is MNHEY, CDR2 SVGAGI, per germline. Trimming took 6 bases from V and 12 from J, leaving 24 bases between them. The CDR3 spells CASSRTRRTLNLQFF. The CDR3 region has the DNA TGTGCCAGCAGCAGAACTAGACGAACATTGAACTTGCAGTTCTTC.

V usage is TRBV6-1 and J usage is TRBJ2-3, with 9 bases lining up with TRBD2. The CDR3 extends over 15 amino acids. Per the germline V gene, CDR1 is MNHNS and CDR2 is SASEGT. The V and J ends lost 3 bases and 5 bases, in that order; junction bases with no gene match: 6. This CDR3 reads CASSDSGREVDTQYF. The CDR3 DNA follows: TGTGCCAGCAGTGATAGCGGGAGAGAGGTAGATACGCAGTATTTT.

The J gene is TRBJ2-2, the V gene TRBV5-4, with 14 positions matching TRBD2. The CDR3 totals 16 residues. V was clipped by 4 bases and J by 3 bases; unmatched bases: 2. Germline lookup yields CDR1 SGHNT and CDR2 YYREEE (reference sequence). CDR3 residues: CASSGLAGGYTGELFF. The CDR3 DNA is TGTGCCAGCAGCGGACTAGCGGGAGGTTACACCGGGGAGCTGTTTTTT.

This clone was found a few times. The V and J genes are TRBV11-3 and TRBJ2-1; 7 positions agree with TRBD1. V lost 5 bases to trimming and J lost 9 bases; unmatched junction nucleotides: 7. The germline gives CDR1 SGHNT, CDR2 YENEEA. This CDR3 spans 13 amino acids. CDR3: CASSANRGFEQFF. The CDR3 coding sequence is TGTGCCAGCAGCGCGAACAGGGGTTTTGAGCAGTTCTTC.